This passage covers 27 T cell receptor beta chains from one sample sequenced in a study of blood T cell repertoires in COVID-19. Only in-frame clones appear in the TCRdb table, and some are missing; sequencing was by immunoSEQ multiplex PCR. In the table there are roughly 150,000 clones, 65% to 85% of which are singletons. The sample consisted of peripheral blood. These receptors all come from a woman aged 80 or over with active or convalescent COVID-19.

In its sample, this clone was seen once. The chain couples TRBV4-2 to TRBJ2-2; D is possibly TRBD1 (6 bases). Trimming pared 0 bases from V and 7 bases from J, leaving 18 bases between. Germline V CDR1 and CDR2: LGHNA, YNFKEQ. The CDR3 runs 17 residues. CDR3 nucleotide sequence: TGTGCCAGCAGCCAAGATATGACGAGGCAGGGGAGCGGGGAGCTGTTTTTT. It translates to CASSQDMTRQGSGELFF.

The CDR3 bases are TGTGCCAGCAGTCGTAGCGGGGCACAAGAGACCCAGTACTTC. It yields the protein CASSRSGAQETQYF. This sequence joins TRBV7-2 and TRBJ2-5, with 8 nucleotides matching TRBD2. J was trimmed by 2 bases and V by 6 bases; bases with no gene match: 5. CDR1 is SGHTA, CDR2 FQGNSA, per germline. This CDR3 spans 14 amino acids.

The chain is built from TRBV5-6 and TRBJ1-2, with a tentative D call TRBD1 (5 bases). V was shortened by 7 bases and J by 7 bases, with 17 bases between the two germline ends. This CDR3 is 13 amino acids long. Per the germline V gene, CDR1 is SGHDT and CDR2 is YYEEEE. In DNA form, the CDR3 reads TGTGCCAGCTCAGCTTATACAGGTATTGGCTACACCTTC. Amino acid sequence: CASSAYTGIGYTF.

The chain employs TRBV9 and TRBJ2-2, with TRBD2 identical over 7 bases. Germline assignment: CDR1 SGDLS and CDR2 YYNGEE. The V and J ends lost 2 bases and 5 bases, in that order; junction bases with no gene match: 9. The CDR3 has 16 amino acids. This chain's CDR3 is CASSVSGLRETGELFF. CDR3 bases: TGTGCCAGCAGCGTCTCGGGACTACGGGAAACCGGGGAGCTGTTTTTT. Using reference TRBV9 and TRBJ2-2 for the parts outside the CDR3, the full variable domain is DSGVTQTPKHLITATGQRVTLRCSPRSGDLSVYWYQQSLDQGLQFLIQYYNGEERAKGNILERFSAQQFPDLHSELNLSSLELGDSALYFCASSVSGLRETGELFFGEGSRLTVL.

The chain carries TRBV5-8 and TRBJ1-3, with 7 bases fitting TRBD1. The CDR3 has 17 amino acids. CDR1 is SGHTS and CDR2 is YDEGEE in the germline V gene. V shed 0 bases, J shed 0 bases, and the junction held 6 bases outside the gene matches. The CDR3 nucleotides are TGTGCCAGCAGCTTGGGAGCAGGGGGGAGCTCTGGAAACACCATATATTTT. Its protein is CASSLGAGGSSGNTIYF.

The chain links TRBV11-2 to TRBJ2-3; 10 bases line up with TRBD2. The CDR3 has 16 amino acids. Germline CDR1 and CDR2: SGHAT and FQNNGV. The V and J ends lost 5 bases and 11 bases, in that order; junction bases with no gene match: 16. This chain's CDR3 is CASSVRSGASGGKQYF. The CDR3 region has the DNA TGTGCCAGCAGCGTAAGAAGCGGGGCTAGCGGGGGTAAGCAGTATTTT.

The CDR3 region is CASSREGGNNYGYTF. In nucleotides, the CDR3 is TGCGCCAGCAGCCGGGAGGGCGGAAATAACTATGGCTACACCTTC. This rearrangement joins TRBV5-1 to TRBJ1-2; D is undetermined. CDR1 SGHRS and CDR2 YFSETQ come from the germline V gene. This CDR3 is built from 15 residues. Between the trimmed V and J ends, which lost 4 bases and 1 base, there was a span of 14 bases.

The genes are TRBV25-1 and TRBJ1-4; possible D gene TRBD1, 5 bases. Germline V lookup: CDR1 MGHDK, CDR2 SYGVNS. V lost 7 bases, J lost 3 bases, and 9 bases lay in between. The CDR3 extends over 13 amino acids. The CDR3 sequence is CASKGQSNEKLFF. Written as DNA, the CDR3 is TGTGCCAGCAAGGGGCAGTCTAATGAAAAACTGTTTTTT.

The chain uses TRBV7-2 and TRBJ1-1; 8 bases are a match to TRBD1. The CDR3 totals 13 residues. Germline CDR1 reads SGHTA; CDR2 reads FQGNSA. Unmatched junction bases numbered 1, after V lost 3 bases and J lost 4 bases. The CDR3 protein is CASSFGQGTEAFF. In DNA form, the CDR3 reads TGTGCCAGCAGCTTTGGACAGGGCACTGAAGCTTTCTTT.

The chain employs TRBV3-1 (or the pseudogene TRBV3-2) and TRBJ2-2, with D tentatively TRBD2 (5 bases). The CDR3 runs 15 residues. With 0 bases removed from V and 0 bases from J, the gap between germline ends came to 5 bases. Germline values: CDR1 LGHDT, CDR2 YNNKEL (reference sequence). The CDR3 nucleotides are TGTGCCAGCAGCCAAGAACTAGCGAACACCGGGGAGCTGTTTTTT. This sequence encodes CASSQELANTGELFF.

This clone was observed a handful of times. The chain couples TRBV27 to TRBJ1-2, with 10 bases identical to TRBD1. CDR3 length equals 16 residues. J lost 7 bases, V lost 1 base, and 9 bases had no gene match. Germline V CDR1 and CDR2: MNHEY, SMNVEV (reference sequence). CDR3 nucleotides: TGTGCCAGCAGTTTATATTCGGGACAGGGGAGCTTTGGCTACACCTTC. As protein: CASSLYSGQGSFGYTF.

V gene TRBV7-9 combines with J gene TRBJ2-5, with TRBD1 as a possible D gene (6 bases). This CDR3 has 14 residues. Trimming took off 4 bases at V and 5 bases at J, with 14 bases between the two ends. CDR1 and CDR2 (germline): SEHNR, FQNEAQ (reference sequence). The CDR3 protein is CASSSARGEETQYF. The CDR3 nucleotides read TGTGCCAGCAGCTCGGCCAGGGGAGAGGAGACCCAGTACTTC.

The genes are TRBV6-2 or TRBV6-3 and TRBJ1-1, with TRBD1 identical over 7 bases. The CDR3 sequence is 14 residues long. Per the germline V gene, CDR1 is MNHEY and CDR2 is SVGEGT. The junction had 14 bases not matched to a gene; V was cut back by 5 bases and J by 11 bases. Written as DNA, the CDR3 is TGTGCCAGCAGTACCCGTGTAGGGGGCGGGTCGGCTTTCTTT. It is translated as CASSTRVGGGSAFF.

The V call is TRBV6-5, the J call TRBJ1-5; 8 nucleotides align to TRBD1. Trimming removed 10 bases from V and 4 bases from J; junction bases left unmatched: 6. The CDR3 is 13 residues long. CDR1 and CDR2 (germline): MNHEY, SVGAGI. Here the CDR3 DNA reads TGTGCCACTGGGACAGGTTGGAATCAGCCCCAGCATTTT. Amino acid sequence: CATGTGWNQPQHF.

This rearrangement joins TRBV9 to TRBJ1-4, with a tentative D call TRBD1 (6 bases). Germline lookup yields CDR1 SGDLS and CDR2 YYNGEE. Trimming removed 0 bases at V and 0 bases at J, with 15 bases between. The CDR3 loop spans 18 amino acids. The CDR3 loop is CASSVGLGTTATNEKLFF. CDR3 DNA: TGTGCCAGCAGCGTAGGCCTAGGGACAACCGCAACTAATGAAAAACTGTTTTTT. The complete variable domain, with remaining parts taken from reference TRBV9 and TRBJ1-4, reads DSGVTQTPKHLITATGQRVTLRCSPRSGDLSVYWYQQSLDQGLQFLIQYYNGEERAKGNILERFSAQQFPDLHSELNLSSLELGDSALYFCASSVGLGTTATNEKLFFGSGTQLSVL.

The V gene is TRBV29-1, the J gene TRBJ2-7; D is perhaps TRBD1 (7 bases). CDR3 length: 14 residues. Germline CDR1 is SQVTM and CDR2 is ANQGSEA. V lost 1 base and J lost 0, with 10 bases in between. CDR3 in amino acids: CSVEGQGGSYEQYF. The CDR3 DNA reads TGCAGCGTTGAAGGGCAGGGGGGCTCCTACGAGCAGTACTTC.

This clone has more than one count but fewer than ten. The J gene is TRBJ2-5, the V gene TRBV18, with 7 bases that match TRBD2. Germline V gives CDR1 KGHSH, CDR2 LQKENI. The CDR3 loop spans 15 amino acids. J lost 4 bases, V lost 3 bases, and 8 bases had no gene match. The CDR3 bases are TGTGCCAGCTCACCGAATCAGGGCGGGGGAGAGACCCAGTACTTC. Residues: CASSPNQGGGETQYF.

This sequence joins TRBV27 and TRBJ2-5; TRBD2 aligns across 7 bases. Trimming removed 4 bases from V and 2 bases from J; junction bases left unmatched: 10. This CDR3 comprises 16 residues. The germline V gene has CDR1 MNHEY and CDR2 SMNVEV (reference sequence). CDR3 in amino acids: CASSSPRAGRQETQYF. Here the CDR3 DNA reads TGTGCCAGCAGTTCCCCCCGAGCGGGGCGGCAAGAGACCCAGTACTTC.

The V gene is TRBV7-9, the J gene TRBJ2-2; TRBD2 matches at 10 bases. The V gene's germline CDR1 is SEHNR and CDR2 FQNEAQ (reference sequence). Trimming at V came to 4 bases and at J to 2 bases, leaving 4 bases not matched to a gene. The CDR3 contains 16 residues. The CDR3 region is CASSSQRGGNTGELFF. Here the CDR3 DNA reads TGTGCCAGCAGCTCGCAGCGGGGGGGAAACACCGGGGAGCTGTTTTTT.

The chain is built from TRBV3-1 (or the pseudogene TRBV3-2) and TRBJ2-2, with D possibly being TRBD1 (6 bases). Between the trimmed V and J ends, which lost 0 bases and 1 base, there was a span of 9 bases. This CDR3 spans 16 amino acids. CDR1 is LGHDT, CDR2 YNNKEL, per germline (reference sequence). CDR3 nucleotides: TGTGCCAGCAGCCAAGAAACAGGGAGGAACACCGGGGAGCTGTTTTTT. Translating gives CASSQETGRNTGELFF.

V and J are TRBV19 and TRBJ2-6; 10 bases fit TRBD2. The ends lost 6 bases at V and 4 bases at J; junction bases unmatched: 9. Looked up from germline, CDR1 is LNHDA and CDR2 is SQIVND (reference sequence). The CDR3 extends over 17 amino acids. The CDR3 is CASSLAGEALGANVLTF. The CDR3 coding sequence is TGTGCCAGTAGCCTAGCGGGGGAGGCCTTGGGGGCCAACGTCCTGACTTTC.

The J gene is TRBJ2-1, the V gene TRBV27, with D possibly being TRBD2 (5 bases). The CDR3 contains 12 residues. V lost 3 bases to trimming and J lost 6 bases, with 6 bases between them. Germline CDR1 reads MNHEY; CDR2 reads SMNVEV (reference sequence). In DNA form, the CDR3 reads TGTGCCAGCAGTTTTGCGGGCAATGAGCAGTTCTTC. This sequence encodes CASSFAGNEQFF.

The CDR3 region is CAIGGARRDTEAFF. The CDR3 DNA reads TGTGCCATCGGGGGGGCGCGACGAGACACTGAAGCTTTCTTT. The rearrangement uses TRBV10-3 and TRBJ1-1, with D maybe TRBD1 (6 bases). This CDR3 is 14 amino acids long. Trimming stripped 8 bases from V and 3 bases from J, with 16 bases between. Germline CDR1 reads ENHRY; CDR2 reads SYGVKD.

The CDR3 DNA reads as TGTGCCAGCAGCTTAACGTGGACAGACTACGAGCAGTACTTC. Translating gives CASSLTWTDYEQYF. V usage is TRBV11-2 and J usage is TRBJ2-7; D is perhaps TRBD1 (6 bases). The CDR3 is 14 amino acids. The germline V gene encodes CDR1 SGHAT and CDR2 FQNNGV. Deletions cut 2 bases from V and 3 bases from J, with 11 bases between.

V usage is TRBV7-8 and J usage is TRBJ2-7; D may be TRBD2 (5 bases). Germline CDR1 is SGHVS and CDR2 is FQNEAQ. The ends were cut back, 1 base at V and 0 bases at J, with 10 bases in the middle. The length of the CDR3 is 15 residues. The CDR3 DNA reads as TGTGCCAGCAGCTTAGGACGGGGTAGCTCCTACGAGCAGTACTTC. This translates into CASSLGRGSSYEQYF.

The chain has TRBV6-2 or TRBV6-3 and TRBJ2-7, with 13 bases fitting TRBD2. Looked up from germline, CDR1 is MNHEY and CDR2 is SVGEGT. V was clipped by 4 bases and J by 8 bases; unmatched bases: 23. CDR3 length: 20 residues. The CDR3 reads CASSLAGIRTSGGKVRKQYF. The CDR3 nucleotides are TGTGCCAGCAGTTTGGCGGGGATTCGGACTAGCGGGGGCAAGGTACGGAAGCAGTACTTC.

This clone was seen just once. The chain has TRBV6-1 and TRBJ1-5; 7 bases match TRBD1. The length of the CDR3 is 14 residues. V trimming: 1 base; J trimming: 11 bases; junction bases outside the gene matches: 8. Germline V gene lookup returns CDR1 MNHNS and CDR2 SASEGT. The CDR3 loop is CASSEGQGGRAQHF. CDR3 bases: TGTGCCAGCAGTGAAGGTCAGGGGGGTAGGGCCCAGCATTTT.